This T cell receptor beta chain was obtained from a study of somatic mutations in cytotoxic T cells in rheumatoid arthritis. Notes on the study in general: CD8+ T-cell clonality did not differ significantly between rheumatoid arthritis patients and age-matched healthy controls. The slight TRBV07 underrepresentation in rheumatoid arthritis patients received no adjustment for multiple comparisons.

Germline V gene sequence: CDR1 SEHNR, CDR2 FQNEAQ (reference sequence). This CDR3 region has 13 residues. The V and J ends lost 1 base and 5 bases respectively, with 8 bases between them. Using positive magnetic bead selection on an AutoMACS, CD4+ and CD8+ cells were isolated, after which their purity was checked by flow cytometry. A note on this clone: The antigen remains unidentified.

Using immunoSEQ multiplex PCR, the repertoire was profiled, and TCRdb retains in-frame clones only, with some absent. The table lists around 15,000 clones, 65% to 80% of them singletons. Specimen: CD8+ T cells sorted from blood. The V gene is TRBV7-9, the J gene TRBJ1-1; no clear D gene. This clonotype was obtained from an adult with rheumatoid arthritis. CDR3 sequence: CASSLVRWTEAFF. Here the CDR3 DNA reads TGTGCCAGCAGCTTAGTGCGGTGGACTGAAGCTTTCTTT.